This paragraph covers one T cell receptor (beta chain) sequence. Its antigen target is currently unknown. One base away there is no much larger clone; base qualities are not given. In Seattle, one collaborating source enrolled patients while the infection was active and tracked those patients longitudinally over the course of disease. The collaborating institutions used their own protocols to collect whole blood in K2EDTA tubes. For TCRbeta analysis, collaborators shipped samples as frozen whole blood, isolated PBMCs, or DNA extracted from either of those sample types. From its cysteine to its phenylalanine, the CDR3 spans 12 amino acids. Just the 36-base CDR3 DNA is kept, in frame starting at base 1. Deletion took 5 bases off V and 4 bases off J, with a span of 8 bases between the germline ends. For CDR1 and CDR2, the germline V gene lists SNHLY and FYNNEI. The immunoSEQ Assay, a bias-controlled multiplex PCR, was used to amplify TCRbeta CDR3 regions from genomic DNA. Per the source publication's procedure: Nucleated cell counts per sample were estimated from amplification of reference gene primers within the assay. To quantify the absolute abundance of each unique TCRbeta CDR3 rearrangement, sequence reads were collapsed and filtered. For each sample, productive Simpson clonality was calculated as the square root of Simpson's diversity index over productive rearrangements. The immuneACCESS repertoire file appears here via TCRdb, limited to in-frame rearrangements. These files lack a portion of the clones; in checked studies, under half of the deficit traces to unresolved V genes, and the cause of the others is not known. That table furnishes V, J and clone size, whereas the DNA furnished D and trimming. This sample holds 200,000 or so clones; more than 80% were observed only once. The biggest ten clones account for more than 10% of the sample.

This sample stems from a study of blood T cell repertoires in COVID-19 (dated by TCRdb to the early 2020s). For the study in its entirety: Samples covering the acute and convalescent phases of COVID-19 were provided by collaborators in the United States, Italy and Spain. The repertoires were made available in a free public database intended to serve as a resource for research on the immune response to SARS-CoV-2. Where HLA class I and class II types were available, the types were taken from metadata supplied by the sample provider, not from assay-based typing. The dataset comprised deeply sampled blood TCRbeta repertoires from subjects exposed to, actively infected with, or recovered from COVID-19. The samples were drawn from two sources: the first 160 participants of the ongoing ImmuneRACE study, and approximately 1,300 subjects contributed by 6 global collaborators. The sample metadata nearly always contained a de-identified subject ID, COVID-19 status, age in years and sex. The material from the prospective study consisted of cDNA or gDNA derived from T cells, B-cell-depleted T cells, or PBMCs.

General conclusions and limits of the study: How much clinical and demographic metadata was included differed by source and by participant, and the metadata was provided uncurated.

The source of this sequence is a woman of 80 years or more with COVID-19, enrolled during active disease. Input material: peripheral blood. The rearrangement joined TRBV2 to TRBJ1-1; TRBD1 might be the D gene, on 6 matching bases. The CDR3: CASSPQGTEAFF. The DNA reads TGTGCCAGCAGTCCACAGGGCACTGAAGCTTTCTTT.